The following is a TCR beta chain sequence with its context. Its antigen is still unknown. This sample was included in a study of blood T cells in healthy people across ages. Primed by a sample-barcoded 5' primer and a J-beta primer mix, a second PCR proceeded for 7 to 11 cycles. Carrying 12 random nucleotides, a template-switch adaptor labeled each individual cDNA molecule. TCRdb called the 5' RACE reads again in MiXCR, with one record for every CDR3 protein. This sample carries some 1.7 million distinct CDR3 sequences, roughly 27% of them seen once, and the ten largest clones take roughly 8%. Regarding the study as a whole: A roughly linear fall in TCR beta diversity per million T cells was seen with increasing age.

The germline CDR1 and CDR2 sequences are SEHNR and FQNEAQ (reference sequence). CDR3 length: 16 amino acids. The V gene lost 1 base and the J gene lost 5 bases, with 17 bases spanning the gap. Isolated PBMCs totaled at least 6 million in each sample. Input material: blood. The chain is built from TRBV7-9 and TRBJ1-1; tentatively, D is TRBD1 (5 bases). This clonotype was obtained from a woman aged 25 to 39 in good health. The CDR3 loop reads CASSLGGGGSGTEAFF. The CDR3 DNA is TGTGCCAGCAGCTTAGGAGGTGGGGGAAGTGGGACTGAAGCTTTCTTT.